This T cell receptor beta chain derives from a study of cytomegalovirus exposure and HLA in healthy donors. This clone has more than one count but fewer than ten. The CDR3 contains 15 residues. CDR1 and CDR2 from the germline V gene are MNHNS and SASEGT. The J segment lost 6 bases and the V segment lost 1 base, leaving 4 bases of the junction unmatched. PCR involved 60 Vbeta and 13 Jbeta primers. TCRdb's copy holds only in-frame clones and misses some; the assay was immunoSEQ multiplex PCR. The data contain 110,000 to 150,000 clones, about 80% of them singletons. The sample consisted of PBMCs. The clonotype comes from a male donor in good health and CMV-seropositive. The chain recombines TRBV6-1 with TRBJ1-5; 9 bases are a match to TRBD1. The CDR3 is CASSEVGQGSQPQHF. The CDR3 coding sequence is TGTGCCAGCAGTGAAGTGGGACAGGGAAGTCAGCCCCAGCATTTT.